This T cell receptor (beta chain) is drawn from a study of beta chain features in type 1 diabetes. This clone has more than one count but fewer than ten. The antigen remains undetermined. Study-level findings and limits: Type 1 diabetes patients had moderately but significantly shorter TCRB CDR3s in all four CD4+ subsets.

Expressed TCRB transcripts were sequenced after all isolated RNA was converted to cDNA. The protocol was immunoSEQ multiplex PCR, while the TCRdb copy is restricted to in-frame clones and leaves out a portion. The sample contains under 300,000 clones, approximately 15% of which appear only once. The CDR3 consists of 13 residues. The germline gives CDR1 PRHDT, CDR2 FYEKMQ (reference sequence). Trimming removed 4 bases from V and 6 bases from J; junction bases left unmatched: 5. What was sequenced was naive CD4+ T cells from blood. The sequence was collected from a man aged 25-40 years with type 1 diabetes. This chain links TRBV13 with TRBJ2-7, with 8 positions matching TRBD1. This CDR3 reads CASSSRTGREQYF. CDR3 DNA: TGTGCCAGCAGCTCCAGGACAGGGCGCGAGCAGTACTTC.